The subject of this entry is one T cell receptor (beta chain). This clone was detected once. This receptor's antigen is unknown. One base away there is no much larger clone; base qualities are not given. Sequences SQVTM (CDR1) and ANQGSEA (CDR2) are obtained from the germline V gene. V is clipped by 2 bases and J by 4 bases, and the sequence between their germline boundaries is 20 bases long. The CDR3, from cysteine to phenylalanine, totals 16 residues. Only the CDR3 portion is preserved as DNA: 48 bases, with reading frame beginning at the first base. The cohort consisted of some 730 healthy bone marrow donors. Cohort members were all nominally healthy when sampled, although unrecorded immune exposures were likely present. The donor tested CMV seronegative and was one of the 352 seronegative cohort members. Each donor provided a peripheral blood sample, and peripheral blood mononuclear cells were used for TCR beta sequencing. The Qiagen DNeasy Blood Extraction Kit was used to extract genomic DNA from the blood cell samples.

This sample is part of a study of cytomegalovirus exposure and HLA in healthy donors (dated by TCRdb to the late 2010s). In terms of the full investigation: According to an earlier analysis of 587 of the donors, roughly 180 million T cells yielded some 120 million unique TCR beta sequences and 276 Gb of sequence data. An early release covering roughly 580 HLA-typed donors comprised roughly 300 gigabases of sequencing data and tens of millions of unique TCR sequences. Among the roughly 400 genotyped donors, around 81% belonged to the genetic ancestry cluster associated with self-reported Caucasian donors. The study aimed to test whether signatures of past pathogen exposure could be identified by cataloging public T cell receptors. The study used immunosequencing to profile the T cell repertoires of approximately 630 subjects and linked those repertoires to cytomegalovirus serostatus. Besides the first cohort of more than 650 subjects, a separate validation cohort made up of 120 different subjects was used. To predict cytomegalovirus infection status, the study brought together high-throughput TCR immunosequencing, statistical association of individual TCRs with disease status, and machine learning. A later analysis re-analyzed previously published TCR beta repertoires from 600 to 850 donors and added high-resolution HLA genotyping to study TCR occurrence patterns. Rather than drawing on any new phenotypic data, the later analysis identified candidate immune exposures from TCR beta sequences and the way those sequences occurred across donors. An earlier analysis of several hundred of the donors used high-throughput TCR beta sequencing to judge whether each TCR beta V gene segment behaved as functional or pseudogenic. Donor age, sex, ethnicity and CMV serostatus were compiled alongside the repertoire data. In a later genetic analysis, genome-wide SNP genotypes for about three fifths of the roughly 670 donors were used, and that subset was treated as a discovery cohort. Every repertoire in the discovery cohort had been generated on one and the same sequencing platform. Class I and class II HLA loci were covered by the typing at four-digit resolution. The number of typed donors differed by locus: roughly 629-640 for A, B, C, DRB1 and DQB1; roughly 510 for DQA1; 606 for DPA1; and around 490 for DPB1. Because of strong linkage in the cohort, four or five DR-DQ haplotypes were treated as single units for association and clustering. Among roughly 370 genotyped donors of the cohort, an average of approximately 240,000 unique TCR beta nucleotide sequences were sequenced per donor, 15% to 20% of them non-productive.

Libraries came from the immunoSEQ multiplex PCR assay. The multiplex PCR relied on a mix of 60 forward primers for TCR Vbeta segments and 13 reverse primers for TCR Jbeta segments. The CDR3 region of rearranged TCR beta genes was amplified from genomic DNA by a multiplex PCR assay. The amplified TCR beta libraries were sequenced on the Illumina HiSeq System as 87-base-pair reads. Regarding the original processing steps: In a later analysis, 80 million or so unique TCR beta chains were counted across the 650 to 750 repertoires, and roughly 11 million of these chains were shared by at least two donors. Raw reads were error-corrected and collapsed into unique sequences with a nearest-neighbor algorithm that merged closely related sequences to remove PCR and sequencing errors. To assign V, D and J gene segments, CDR3 sequences were aligned to IMGT reference sequences. For a sequence to be retained, a match of at least six nucleotides was required to both a V gene segment and a J gene segment. Rearrangements were classified as productive when the CDR3 lacked stop codons and remained in frame with V and J, and all other rearrangements were classified as non-productive. CDR3 was defined by IMGT convention, running from the second conserved V-encoded cysteine to the conserved J-encoded phenylalanine. In an earlier analysis of 500 to 650 of the donors, sequences lacking an unambiguous match to a single V gene segment were excluded. In an earlier analysis of roughly 500 of the donors, V segments were called functional above 56.7% productive rearrangements and were called segregating when the between-donor standard deviation exceeded 5%. To diagnose cytomegalovirus status from the catalog of TCR beta chain sequences, a statistical classification framework was built. In a later analysis, V and J genes were assigned by comparing TCR nucleotide sequences against IMGT/GENE-DB human TR gene sequences. A later analysis assigned CDR3 sequences and most-parsimonious VDJ recombination scenarios with the TCRdist pipeline. In a later analysis, each TCR beta chain was defined by its CDR3 amino acid sequence together with its V-gene family, and reads lacking a unique V-gene family were excluded. A later analysis removed 500 to 650 highly shared, low-generation-probability nucleotide sequences to deal with suspected cross-contamination and a sequencing artifact. In a later analysis, a clonal expansion index was calculated for each public chain from normalized within-repertoire ranks of inferred template counts. In a later analysis, generation probabilities were computed using a VDJ recombination model fitted to out-of-frame rearrangements, and the results were checked against IGoR. A later analysis scored TCR-TCR, TCR-HLA and TCR-CMV co-occurrence with hypergeometric tests, applying a repertoire-size bias correction to TCR pairs. To estimate false discovery rates, a later analysis permuted the HLA or CMV assignments 20 times. In a later analysis, co-occurring TCRs were grouped using DBSCAN, and TCRdist sequence similarity was added for clustering within HLA-allele-positive subsets. Repertoires with fewer than 30,000 or more than 120,000 public chains were left out of co-occurrence clustering, as were about five repertoires with anomalous nucleotide sharing. The immuneACCESS repertoire file appears here via TCRdb, limited to in-frame rearrangements. These files lack a portion of the clones; in checked studies, under half of the deficit traces to unresolved V genes, and the cause of the others is not known. That table furnishes V, J and clone size, whereas the DNA furnished D and trimming. This sample holds hundreds of thousands of clones; approximately 70% were observed only once. The ten biggest clones cover about 2.2% of the sample.

The investigation overall reported the following: Specific HLA alleles were associated with over 15,000 TCR beta sequences at a false discovery rate of 0.05 in a later analysis. A later analysis found that TCR association rates varied across HLA loci, with DRB1 alleles showing the most associated TCRs and HLA-C alleles the fewest. The presence/absence analyses assumed that sequencing depth was roughly uniform across donors, and that assumption may not be true. A total of 150 or so TCR beta chains were listed by the study as associated with cytomegalovirus. An earlier analysis of approximately 570 of the donors showed that most TCR beta V segments appeared in productive rearrangements either about 87% or about 30% of the time, which broadly matched IMGT annotations. A further reported finding was that TCR beta sequences accurately predicted the HLA-A and HLA-B alleles for most subjects in the first cohort. A later genetic analysis associated a missense DCLRE1C variant with V-gene and J-gene trimming of TCR beta chains, and an independent cohort replicated the association. The earlier analysis of approximately 540 of the donors excluded 15 to 20 rarely observed V segments, including chromosome 9 orphons, because counts were too low. Across donors, most TCR sequences were observed very rarely, whereas some public TCRs were present in many individuals. The only immune exposure information available for the cohort was CMV serostatus. Only TCR beta chains were sequenced in this cohort, and the absence of alpha or paired-chain data limited detectable features. According to the authors, the approach could potentially be generalized to other disease states and immunological phenotypes. The classifier was reported to diagnose cytomegalovirus status with high specificity and sensitivity in both the original and validation cohorts. A later analysis found that HLA-associated TCR beta chains were more clonally expanded and had lower generation probabilities than equally common non-associated chains. Because the 87-base-pair reads could not distinguish some IMGT-functional V segments, including TRBV6-2 and TRBV6-3, those segments were excluded. Several of the top co-occurrence clusters appeared to be linked to parvovirus B19, influenza, CMV and Epstein-Barr virus, according to a later analysis. Linkage disequilibrium might explain the correlated functional status among segregating V segments, but an unknown experimental factor could not be excluded. When HLA alleles, especially DR and DQ, strongly co-occurred, TCR associations were difficult to assign to individual alleles. According to a later genetic analysis, donors in an Asian-associated ancestry cluster had fewer N-insertions in productive TCRs than the approximately 610-donor mean. A cluster of highly shared sequence variants was judged likely to represent a technical artifact of the sequencing pipeline. Because HLA typing was unavailable for some donors at each locus, only the typed subset was used in association tests. A later analysis found that most CMV-associated TCR beta chains appeared HLA-restricted, with HLA associations seemingly driven largely by CMV exposure. In vitro tests confirmed that a few of the cytomegalovirus-associated TCR beta chains recognize cytomegalovirus antigens.

The sequencing sample was made of PBMCs. The clonotype was recovered from a female donor in good health and CMV-seronegative. The V gene is TRBV29-1 and the J gene is TRBJ1-2; the D gene is possibly TRBD1, with 6 bases matching. The nucleotide sequence reads as follows: TGCAGCGTTGAAACCCTGGGGGGCAGGGAGGGCTATGGCTACACCTTC. Translation gives CSVETLGGREGYGYTF.